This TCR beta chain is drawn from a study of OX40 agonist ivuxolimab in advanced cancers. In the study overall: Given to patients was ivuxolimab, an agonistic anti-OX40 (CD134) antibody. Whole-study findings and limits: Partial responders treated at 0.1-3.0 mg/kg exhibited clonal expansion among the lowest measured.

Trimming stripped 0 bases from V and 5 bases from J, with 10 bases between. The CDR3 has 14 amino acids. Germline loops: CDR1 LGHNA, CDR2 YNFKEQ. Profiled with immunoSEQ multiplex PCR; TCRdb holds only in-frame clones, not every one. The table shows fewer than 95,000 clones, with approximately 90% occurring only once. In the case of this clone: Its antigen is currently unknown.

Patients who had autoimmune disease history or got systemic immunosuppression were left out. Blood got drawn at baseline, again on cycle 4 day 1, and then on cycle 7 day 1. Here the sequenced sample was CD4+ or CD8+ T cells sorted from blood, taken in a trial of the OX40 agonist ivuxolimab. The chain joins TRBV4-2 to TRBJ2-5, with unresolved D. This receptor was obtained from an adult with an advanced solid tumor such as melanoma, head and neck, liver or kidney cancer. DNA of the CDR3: TGTGCCAGCAGCCAAGACGGGCAAAGGGAGACCCAGTACTTC. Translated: CASSQDGQRETQYF.